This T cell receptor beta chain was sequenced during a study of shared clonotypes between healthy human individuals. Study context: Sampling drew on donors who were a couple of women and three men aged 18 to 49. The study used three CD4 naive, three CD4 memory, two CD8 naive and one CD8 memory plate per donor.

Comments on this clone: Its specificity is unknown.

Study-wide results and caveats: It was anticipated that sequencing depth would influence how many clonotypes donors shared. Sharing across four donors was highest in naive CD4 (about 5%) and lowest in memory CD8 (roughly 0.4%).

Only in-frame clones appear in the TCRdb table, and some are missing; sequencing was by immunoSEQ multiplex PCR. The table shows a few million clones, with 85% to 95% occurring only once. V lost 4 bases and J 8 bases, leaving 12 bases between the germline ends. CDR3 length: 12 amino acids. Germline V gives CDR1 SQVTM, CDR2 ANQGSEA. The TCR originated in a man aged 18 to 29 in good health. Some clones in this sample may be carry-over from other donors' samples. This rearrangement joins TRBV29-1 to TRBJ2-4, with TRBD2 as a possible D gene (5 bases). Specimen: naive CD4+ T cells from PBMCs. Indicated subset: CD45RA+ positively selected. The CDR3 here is CSVGRGEDIQYF. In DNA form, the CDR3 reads TGCAGCGTTGGTCGGGGAGAGGACATTCAGTACTTC.